One and the same sample provided the 2 T cell receptor beta chains below, sequenced in a study of PD-L1 blockade in urothelial cancer. Libraries were prepared by immunoSEQ multiplex PCR; TCRdb keeps only in-frame clonotypes and omits some of them. This repertoire shows some 77,000 clones, around 87% found once; its top ten account for 4.5% to 6.5%. The specimen comprised PBMCs, sampled around atezolizumab (anti-PD-L1) treatment. Every receptor here comes from a woman aged 70-85 years with urothelial cancer.

This clone was seen a few times. The CDR3 sequence: CASSLDRGASGTEAFF. The DNA of the CDR3 is TGTGCCAGCAGTTTAGACAGGGGGGCAAGCGGGACTGAAGCTTTCTTT. The chain recombines TRBV6-6 with TRBJ1-1, with 9 bases matching TRBD1. V was pared by 4 bases and J by 5 bases, with 11 bases of the junction left unmatched. CDR3 size: 16 residues. CDR1 MNHNY and CDR2 SVGAGI come from the germline V gene (reference sequence).

This chain connects TRBV2 to TRBJ2-7; 8 bases fit TRBD2. Germline-derived CDR1 and CDR2 are SNHLY and FYNNEI. This CDR3 comprises 13 residues. The J segment lost 6 bases and the V segment lost 3 bases, leaving 4 bases of the junction unmatched. The CDR3 here is CASSEGLAGEQYF. The CDR3 region has the DNA TGTGCCAGCAGTGAGGGGCTAGCGGGCGAGCAGTACTTC.